The present T cell receptor (beta chain) was sequenced within a study of blood T cell repertoires in COVID-19 (dated by TCRdb to 2020 to 2021). For context, the study as a whole: Collaborator samples came from the United States, Italy and Spain and covered acute and convalescent phases of COVID-19. The repertoires were released in a freely available public database meant as a resource for research on the immune response to SARS-CoV-2. Samples were obtained from the ongoing ImmuneRACE study (first 160 participants) and from approximately 1,200 subjects provided by 6 global collaborators. Deeply sampled blood TCRbeta repertoires from subjects exposed to, actively infected with, or recovered from COVID-19 were included in the dataset. Nearly every sample came with metadata listing a de-identified subject ID, COVID-19 status, age in years and sex. Where HLA class I and class II types were available, the types were taken from metadata supplied by the sample provider, not from assay-based typing. The material from the prospective study consisted of cDNA or gDNA derived from T cells, B-cell-depleted T cells, or PBMCs. Overall study outcomes, separate from this receptor: The quantity of clinical and demographic metadata differed by source and by participant and was supplied without curation.

The CDR3 holds 13 amino acids from the cysteine to the phenylalanine. The kept DNA is CDR3 alone, 39 bases in frame from the first base. A word on this clone: Its recognized antigen is unknown. No base qualities exist here, and no much larger clone lies one base off it.

The immunoSEQ Assay, a bias-controlled multiplex PCR, was used to amplify TCRbeta CDR3 regions from genomic DNA. Concerning the study's data processing: Nucleated cell counts per sample were estimated from amplification of reference gene primers within the assay. Sequence reads were collapsed and filtered to measure the absolute abundance of every unique TCRbeta CDR3 rearrangement. For each sample, productive Simpson clonality was calculated as the square root of Simpson's diversity index over productive rearrangements. The immuneACCESS repertoire file appears here via TCRdb, limited to in-frame rearrangements. These files lack a portion of the clones; in checked studies, under half of the deficit traces to unresolved V genes, and the cause of the others is not known. V and J calls and clone size come straight from that table; D and trimming were deduced from the DNA. The sample table shows hundreds of thousands of clones, and more than 85% are seen once. Approximately 4.2% of the sample rests with the top ten.

Participants in the prospective study were aged roughly 18 to 95 years, lived in 20 to 30 United States geographic areas, and enrolled through a virtual design. To assign participants to cohorts, the prospective study relied on clinical history that participants themselves reported in a screening survey and a study questionnaire. ImmuneRACE Cohort 3 recovered participants were defined by two consecutive negative NP/OP PCR tests, healthcare professional clearance, or symptom resolution. Each participant in the prospective study had whole blood, serum and a nasopharyngeal or oropharyngeal swab collected by mobile phlebotomists. Participants in the prospective study had the option to provide additional blood draws and questionnaires over a roughly 2-month period. Prospective study blood samples were shipped either frozen or at room temperature before DNA extraction.

Recombination joined TRBV21-1 with TRBJ1-5; the table's D call, TRBD1, was not checked against the DNA. TRBV21-1 is noted as a pseudogene. This receptor was identified in a woman in her twenties or thirties who had recovered from COVID-19. Source material: PBMCs or T cells enriched from blood (not recorded which). At the DNA level, the sequence is TGTGCCAGCAGCACAAACGGGACAGGCTCCCAACATTTT. Translated, this gives CASSTNGTGSQHF.